The following is a T cell receptor (beta chain) sequence with its context. Its target is unknown. Trimming cost V 1 base and J 5 bases, with 9 bases left between them. Germline V gene lookup returns CDR1 LGHNT and CDR2 FRNRAP. The CDR3 consists of 14 residues. This sample was taken from a study of human T cells and chemical hapten exposure. Study details: Patients having alopecia areata, totalis or universalis were mostly female.

Notes on the study in general: TCRs at high frequency, those above 1 in 1000, did not change with DPC sensitization.

TCRdb called the RACE reads again in MiXCR, with one record for every CDR3 protein. The sample gives around 380,000 distinct CDR3 sequences, about 5.4% of which show up once; roughly 8.2% is in the top ten. Sample time point: pre-sensitization, week 0. The treatment here: therapeutic diphenylcyclopropenone sensitization with weekly scalp DPC. Every donor had alopecia and was 18 to 70 years old; all were suitable for DPC. Total RNA was extracted from unfractionated whole blood. Sequences were derived from whole blood, sampled in connection with sensitization to the hapten diphenylcyclopropenone (DPC). The rearrangement uses TRBV12-5 and TRBJ2-1, with a possible D match to TRBD1 (5 bases). The sequence was obtained from a woman younger than 35 with alopecia areata. Some clones in this sample may be carry-over from other donors' samples. As DNA, the CDR3 is TGTGCTAGTGGTTTGGGGACATCCCACAATGAGCAGTTCTTC. Translation gives CASGLGTSHNEQFF.